The rows below give T cell receptor beta chains drawn from one sample of a study of CD8 T cells in Susac syndrome. TCRdb reanalysed the immunoSEQ multiplex PCR reads using MiXCR and keeps one entry per CDR3 protein. The data show around 180,000 distinct CDR3 sequences, roughly 95% seen once. The sample was CD8+ T cells from PBMCs. These receptors were taken from a human donor with multiple sclerosis. The CDR3 runs from the conserved cysteine through the conserved F or W. A D gene is named only where the DNA matches it firmly. Clone size, where shown, is once, few, many, or a class for clones that have expanded.

CDR3nt: TGTGCCAGCAGTTTCGGGGGGCTCACTGAAGCTTTCTTT
CDR3aa: CASSFGGLTEAFF
v_gene: TRBV28
d_gene: NA
abundance: few
j_gene: TRBJ1-1

CDR3nt: TGTGCCAGCAGCCACCGCCCCACAGATACGCAGTATTTT
CDR3aa: CASSHRPTDTQYF
v_gene: TRBV3-1
d_gene: NA
abundance: NA
j_gene: TRBJ2-3

CDR3nt: TGCAGCGTTGAAGACAAACAAAAACCTTCCACAGATACGCAGTATTTT
CDR3aa: CSVEDKQKPSTDTQYF
v_gene: TRBV29-1
d_gene: NA
abundance: NA
j_gene: TRBJ2-3

CDR3nt: TGCAGTGCTAGTCCGGGCGCGCGGTACGAGCAGTACTTC
CDR3aa: CSASPGARYEQYF
v_gene: TRBV20-1
d_gene: NA
abundance: NA
j_gene: TRBJ2-7

CDR3nt: TGTGCCAGCAGCGAGGAGGGACTAGGTGAGACCCAGTACTTC
CDR3aa: CASSEEGLGETQYF
v_gene: TRBV9
d_gene: TRBD2
abundance: NA
j_gene: TRBJ2-5

CDR3nt: TGTGCCAGCAGTTTAAAGTGGAGGGATGGCTACACCTTC
CDR3aa: CASSLKWRDGYTF
v_gene: TRBV12-3/TRBV12-4
d_gene: NA
abundance: NA
j_gene: TRBJ1-2

CDR3nt: TGTGCCAGCAGCTTGACTAGCGGGAGGGAAGAGACCCAGTACTTC
CDR3aa: CASSLTSGREETQYF
v_gene: TRBV7-9
d_gene: TRBD2
abundance: NA
j_gene: TRBJ2-5

CDR3nt: TGTGCCAGCAGCCACAAACCCGGGACAGTAGGAAACATTCAGTACTTC
CDR3aa: CASSHKPGTVGNIQYF
v_gene: TRBV5-4
d_gene: TRBD1
abundance: once
j_gene: TRBJ2-4

CDR3nt: TGTGCCAGCAGCCAAGATGCGGAGAATGGGGTTGGGGGTAGTGAGACCCAGTACTTC
CDR3aa: CASSQDAENGVGGSETQYF
v_gene: TRBV3-1
d_gene: NA
abundance: NA
j_gene: TRBJ2-5

CDR3nt: TGCAGCGTACGGACAGGCGACTCCTACGAGCAGTACTTC
CDR3aa: CSVRTGDSYEQYF
v_gene: TRBV29-1
d_gene: TRBD1
abundance: NA
j_gene: TRBJ2-7

CDR3nt: TGCAGCGCCAGCGGGAGGGCCCTCGGGGAGCAGTACTTC
CDR3aa: CSASGRALGEQYF
v_gene: TRBV29-1
d_gene: TRBD2
abundance: NA
j_gene: TRBJ2-7

CDR3nt: TGCGCCAGCACCATTCGACAGGCGCAAACGAAAGAGACCCAGTACTTC
CDR3aa: CASTIRQAQTKETQYF
v_gene: TRBV5-1
d_gene: NA
abundance: NA
j_gene: TRBJ2-5

CDR3nt: TGTGCCAGCAGAACCATCAGGGGGCGCCCAGATACGCAGTATTTT
CDR3aa: CASRTIRGRPDTQYF
v_gene: TRBV2
d_gene: TRBD1
abundance: NA
j_gene: TRBJ2-3

CDR3nt: TGTGCCGTGTCTAAGCGGGAGGGCCCCGAGCAGTACTTC
CDR3aa: CAVSKREGPEQYF
v_gene: TRBV15
d_gene: TRBD2
abundance: NA
j_gene: TRBJ2-7

CDR3nt: TGTGCCAGCAGTCCCGGACCAGAGCAGTACTTC
CDR3aa: CASSPGPEQYF
v_gene: TRBV28
d_gene: NA
abundance: NA
j_gene: TRBJ2-7

CDR3nt: TGTGCCAGCAGGGGCGTCTGGGATGAGCAGTTCTTC
CDR3aa: CASRGVWDEQFF
v_gene: TRBV12-3/TRBV12-4
d_gene: NA
abundance: NA
j_gene: TRBJ2-1

CDR3nt: TGTGCCAGCAGCGGGAAACAGGGGATCTACGAGCAGTACTTC
CDR3aa: CASSGKQGIYEQYF
v_gene: TRBV9
d_gene: TRBD1
abundance: NA
j_gene: TRBJ2-7

CDR3nt: TGTGCCAGCAGCCAGTCCGCGGGGGGATATACGCAGTATTTT
CDR3aa: CASSQSAGGYTQYF
v_gene: TRBV11-2
d_gene: TRBD2
abundance: NA
j_gene: TRBJ2-3

CDR3nt: TGTGCCAGCAGCTTAAGCGGGGGGGCCACGACAGATACGCAGTATTTT
CDR3aa: CASSLSGGATTDTQYF
v_gene: TRBV11-2
d_gene: TRBD2
abundance: NA
j_gene: TRBJ2-3

CDR3nt: TGTGCCAGCAGCCAAGCAGGTGAAGGCGTATTATATAATTCGGAGACCCAGTACTTC
CDR3aa: CASSQAGEGVLYNSETQYF
v_gene: TRBV3-1
d_gene: NA
abundance: NA
j_gene: TRBJ2-5

CDR3nt: TGTGCCAGCAGCGTTTCTAGCGGGGTTAGCTCCTACAATGAGCAGTTCTTC
CDR3aa: CASSVSSGVSSYNEQFF
v_gene: TRBV9
d_gene: TRBD2
abundance: NA
j_gene: TRBJ2-1

CDR3nt: TGTGCCATCAGTGAGCCTGACAGGGTCTCTGGGGCCAACGTCCTGACTTTC
CDR3aa: CAISEPDRVSGANVLTF
v_gene: TRBV10-3
d_gene: TRBD1
abundance: NA
j_gene: TRBJ2-6

CDR3nt: TGTGCCAGCAGCAAAGAGGGGTCGAACACCGGGGAGCTGTTTTTT
CDR3aa: CASSKEGSNTGELFF
v_gene: TRBV21-1
d_gene: NA
abundance: NA
j_gene: TRBJ2-2

CDR3nt: TGTGCCAGCAGCGTAAGTCCTTCCTTCACAGATACGCAGTATTTT
CDR3aa: CASSVSPSFTDTQYF
v_gene: TRBV9
d_gene: NA
abundance: NA
j_gene: TRBJ2-3

CDR3nt: TGTGCCAGCAGCGAACTAGCGGGGAACAATGAGCAGTTCTTC
CDR3aa: CASSELAGNNEQFF
v_gene: TRBV7-3
d_gene: TRBD2
abundance: NA
j_gene: TRBJ2-1

CDR3nt: TGTGCCAGCAGTCATGACAGGGGACTCCTGCTGAACACTGAAGCTTTCTTT
CDR3aa: CASSHDRGLLLNTEAFF
v_gene: TRBV6-1
d_gene: TRBD1
abundance: NA
j_gene: TRBJ1-1

CDR3nt: TGTGCCAGCAGTTCCGGACACGGGGATCAGCCCCAGCATTTT
CDR3aa: CASSSGHGDQPQHF
v_gene: TRBV27
d_gene: NA
abundance: NA
j_gene: TRBJ1-5

CDR3nt: TGCGCCAGCAGCCAACTTGTCCGCGGGGGAGCTTTCTTT
CDR3aa: CASSQLVRGGAFF
v_gene: TRBV4-1
d_gene: NA
abundance: NA
j_gene: TRBJ1-1

CDR3nt: TGTGCCACCAGTGAGCGAGGACAGGCCGCCGGGGAGCTGTTTTTT
CDR3aa: CATSERGQAAGELFF
v_gene: TRBV24-1
d_gene: TRBD1
abundance: NA
j_gene: TRBJ2-2

CDR3nt: TGTGCCAGCAGCTTGGCGTACAGGGGAAAGACTGAAGCTTTCTTT
CDR3aa: CASSLAYRGKTEAFF
v_gene: TRBV7-9
d_gene: TRBD1
abundance: NA
j_gene: TRBJ1-1

CDR3nt: TGTGCCAGCAGCGGGAGGGCCTTGGATACGCAGTATTTT
CDR3aa: CASSGRALDTQYF
v_gene: TRBV9
d_gene: NA
abundance: NA
j_gene: TRBJ2-3

CDR3nt: TGTGCCAGCAGCTCTGGGGGGACCCAGTACTTC
CDR3aa: CASSSGGTQYF
v_gene: TRBV7-8
d_gene: NA
abundance: NA
j_gene: TRBJ2-5

CDR3nt: TGTGCCAGCATTGACAGGGAGTATGGCTACACCTTC
CDR3aa: CASIDREYGYTF
v_gene: TRBV2
d_gene: TRBD1
abundance: NA
j_gene: TRBJ1-2

CDR3nt: TGCGCCAGCAGCTGGGCCGGGAGCTCCTACAATGAGCAGTTCTTC
CDR3aa: CASSWAGSSYNEQFF
v_gene: TRBV5-1
d_gene: NA
abundance: once
j_gene: TRBJ2-1

CDR3nt: TGTGCCAGCAGCCCCCTCTCGGGGAGGCCCTACGAGCAGTACTTC
CDR3aa: CASSPLSGRPYEQYF
v_gene: TRBV3-1
d_gene: NA
abundance: NA
j_gene: TRBJ2-7

CDR3nt: TGTGCCAGCAGCCCTCTAGCGGCCTCCTACAATGAGCAGTTCTTC
CDR3aa: CASSPLAASYNEQFF
v_gene: TRBV3-1
d_gene: TRBD2
abundance: few
j_gene: TRBJ2-1

CDR3nt: TGTGCCAGCAGGAGGGGGACAGATGGCTACACCTTC
CDR3aa: CASRRGTDGYTF
v_gene: TRBV2
d_gene: TRBD1
abundance: NA
j_gene: TRBJ1-2